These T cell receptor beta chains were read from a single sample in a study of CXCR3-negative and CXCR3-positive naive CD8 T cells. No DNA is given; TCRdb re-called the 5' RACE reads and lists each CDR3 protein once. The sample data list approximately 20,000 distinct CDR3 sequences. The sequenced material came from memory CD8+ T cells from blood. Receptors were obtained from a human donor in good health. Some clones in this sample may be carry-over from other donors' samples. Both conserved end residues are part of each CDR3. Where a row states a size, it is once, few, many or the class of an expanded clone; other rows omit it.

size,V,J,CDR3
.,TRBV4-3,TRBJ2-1,CASSQEGWRELPNEQFF
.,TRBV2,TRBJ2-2,CASSDLLAHTGELFF
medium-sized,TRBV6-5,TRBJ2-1,CASTPGPYNEQFF
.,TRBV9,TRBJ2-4,CASSGRDTLAKNIQYF
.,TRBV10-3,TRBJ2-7,CAISDDSHEQYF
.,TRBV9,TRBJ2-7,CASSVGQGNYEQYF
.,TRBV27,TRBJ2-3,CASSSGRGATDTQYF
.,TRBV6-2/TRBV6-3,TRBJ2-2,CARRATETGELFF
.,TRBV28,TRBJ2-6,CASSFGGLMRSGANVLTF
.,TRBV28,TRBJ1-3,CASSLEFSTGNTIYF
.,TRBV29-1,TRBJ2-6,CSVEGTGGPNVLTF
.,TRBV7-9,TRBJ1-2,CSSSLGPGQGTF
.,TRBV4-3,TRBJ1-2,CASSQDVLPGNYGYTF
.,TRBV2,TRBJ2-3,CASSGNREGADTQYF
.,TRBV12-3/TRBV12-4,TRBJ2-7,CASSPGPTSYEQYF
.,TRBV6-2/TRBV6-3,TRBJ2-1,CASRTGGWEQFF
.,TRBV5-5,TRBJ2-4,CASSLAGRRKYF
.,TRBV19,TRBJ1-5,CASSLGLESYQPQHF
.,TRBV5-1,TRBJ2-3,CASSLEIASGSTDTQYF
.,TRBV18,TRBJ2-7,CASSETTGSYEQYF
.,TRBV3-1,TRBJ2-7,CASQDSRGTYEQYF
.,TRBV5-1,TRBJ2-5,CASSPEGAGVGSGETQYF
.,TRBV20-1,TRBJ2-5,CSARDWTGEETQYF
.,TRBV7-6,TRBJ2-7,CASRPDSSYEQYF
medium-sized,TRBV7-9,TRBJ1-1,CASSASSLNTEAFF
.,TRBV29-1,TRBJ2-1,CSVVWSTLNEQFF